Below are 10 T cell receptor beta chains sequenced from a single sample in a study of cytomegalovirus exposure and HLA in healthy donors. 13 Jbeta primers and 60 Vbeta primers were used for the PCR. Using immunoSEQ multiplex PCR, the repertoire was profiled, and TCRdb retains in-frame clones only, with some absent. This sample has about 110,000 clones, with 65% to 80% found just once. Sequenced material: PBMCs. The receptor set was obtained from a female donor in good health and CMV-seropositive.

J is TRBJ2-5 and V is TRBV4-1; D perhaps matches TRBD1 (6 bases). This CDR3 region has 14 residues. V lost 1 base to trimming and J lost 3 bases, with 9 bases between them. Germline CDR1 is MGHRA and CDR2 is YSYEKL. In DNA, the CDR3 is TGCGCCAGCAGCCAAGGGACAGTCGAAGAGACCCAGTACTTC. Translated: CASSQGTVEETQYF.

This rearrangement joins TRBV7-9 to TRBJ2-3; the match to TRBD2 covers 8 bases. CDR3 length: 16 residues. J lost 2 bases, V lost 4 bases, and 8 bases had no gene match. Germline V gene sequence: CDR1 SEHNR, CDR2 FQNEAQ (reference sequence). The DNA of the CDR3 is TGTGCCAGCAGCTCGGGGGAGCGGGGGTTCACAGATACGCAGTATTTT. Translated, it gives CASSSGERGFTDTQYF.

The J gene is TRBJ2-2, the V gene TRBV7-2, with 7 bases lining up with TRBD1. The V and J ends lost 6 bases and 5 bases, in that order; junction bases with no gene match: 12. Germline V gene lookup returns CDR1 SGHTA and CDR2 FQGNSA. CDR3 length equals 16 residues. The CDR3 DNA reads as TGTGCCAGCAGTACTCACAGGGGTGTAGAAACCGGGGAGCTGTTTTTT. This gives the protein CASSTHRGVETGELFF.

V is TRBV19 and J is TRBJ2-7, with 10 bases fitting TRBD2. V was pared by 4 bases and J by 3 bases, with 3 bases of the junction left unmatched. Germline assignment: CDR1 LNHDA and CDR2 SQIVND (reference sequence). The CDR3 totals 14 residues. CDR3 sequence (DNA): TGTGCCAGTAGTACTAGCGGGAGTATCTACGAGCAGTACTTC. Its translation is CASSTSGSIYEQYF.

The J gene is TRBJ1-2, the V gene TRBV7-9, with D maybe TRBD1 (6 bases). Per the germline V gene, CDR1 is SEHNR and CDR2 is FQNEAQ (reference sequence). The CDR3 totals 14 residues. The V gene lost 5 bases and the J gene lost 4 bases, with 14 bases spanning the gap. The DNA of the CDR3 is TGTGCCAGCAGCCCCGAGAGGGGGTTCTATGGCTACACCTTC. Protein sequence: CASSPERGFYGYTF. The full variable domain, with the rest looked up from reference TRBV7-9 and TRBJ1-2, is DTGVSQNPRHKITKRGQNVTFRCDPISEHNRLYWYRQTLGQGPEFLTYFQNEAQLEKSRLLSDRFSAERPKGSFSTLEIQRTEQGDSAMYLCASSPERGFYGYTFGSGTRLTVV.

A note on this clone: Lacking the conserved final phenylalanine or tryptophan, this CDR3 likely reflects a read error. The chain joins TRBV10-2 to TRBJ1-2; 7 nucleotides agree with TRBD1. Losses at the gene ends were 2 bases for V and 5 bases for J; bases not matched to a gene: 5. This CDR3 contains 14 residues. Per the germline V gene, CDR1 is WSHSY and CDR2 is SAAADI. The CDR3 reads CASSEAETGYGYTL. The CDR3 DNA sequence: TGCGCCAGCAGTGAGGCGGAGACAGGGTATGGCTACACCCTC.

In its sample, this clone was seen once. The V gene is TRBV4-1, the J gene TRBJ2-3, with a weak D call TRBD2 (5 bases). Germline assignment: CDR1 MGHRA and CDR2 YSYEKL. This CDR3 is 17 amino acids long. Trimming left V 2 bases short and J 1 base short, with 16 bases between. Here the CDR3 DNA reads TGCGCCAGCAGCCAATCCCGGCCGGGGTACGGCACAGATACGCAGTATTTT. This gives the protein CASSQSRPGYGTDTQYF.

The CDR3 spells CASSHQSPFQVRQETQYF. The CDR3 nucleotides read TGCGCCAGCAGCCACCAGTCACCTTTCCAGGTCAGACAAGAGACCCAGTACTTC. This chain uses TRBV5-1 with TRBJ2-5; no clear D. Germline values: CDR1 SGHRS, CDR2 YFSETQ. V lost 4 bases, J lost 2 bases, and 24 bases lay in between. The CDR3 covers 18 residues. Variable domain in full (rest from reference TRBV5-1 and TRBJ2-5): KAGVTQTPRYLIKTRGQQVTLSCSPISGHRSVSWYQQTPGQGLQFLFEYFSETQRNKGNFPGRFSGRQFSNSRSEMNVSTLELGDSALYLCASSHQSPFQVRQETQYFGPGTRLLVL.

The gene calls are TRBV6-1 and TRBJ2-7; D remains unclear. V was shortened by 6 bases and J by 0 bases, with 9 bases between the two germline ends. CDR3 length: 13 amino acids. Germline V gene data show CDR1 as MNHNS and CDR2 as SASEGT. CDR3 DNA: TGTGCCAGCAGCAGATCAAACTCCTACGAGCAGTACTTC. This codes for CASSRSNSYEQYF.

This clone appeared a few times. The V gene is TRBV4-1, the J gene TRBJ1-3; D unresolved. Per the germline V gene, CDR1 is MGHRA and CDR2 is YSYEKL. This CDR3 comprises 15 residues. The V and J ends lost 1 base and 2 bases respectively, with 9 bases between them. The chain's CDR3 is CASSQAHGPGNTIYF. The CDR3 bases are TGCGCCAGCAGCCAAGCCCATGGGCCTGGAAACACCATATATTTT.